These 3 T cell receptor beta chains share one sample of origin, sequenced in a study of blood T cell repertoires in COVID-19. The assay was immunoSEQ multiplex PCR, and TCRdb's table has in-frame clones only and misses some. This sample has some 50,000 clones, with about 87% found just once. Source material: peripheral blood. Every receptor here comes from a man between 45 and 60 years old with acute or convalescent COVID-19.

This chain joins TRBV9 and TRBJ2-7; the D gene is possibly TRBD2 (6 bases). There are 15 residues in the CDR3. V lost 0 bases and J lost 3, with 13 bases in between. CDR1 and CDR2 (germline): SGDLS, YYNGEE. The CDR3: CASSVAGSFSYEQYF. As DNA, the CDR3 is TGTGCCAGCAGCGTAGCCGGGAGTTTTAGCTACGAGCAGTACTTC.

CDR3 loop: CASSASGTNEQYF. CDR3 coding DNA: TGTGCCAGCAGCGCCTCCGGGACAAACGAGCAGTACTTC. The chain is built from TRBV9 and TRBJ2-7; possible D gene TRBD1, 6 bases. CDR1 and CDR2 (germline): SGDLS, YYNGEE. Trimming removed 3 bases at V and 5 bases at J, with 12 bases between. This CDR3 has 13 amino acids.

The chain couples TRBV20-1 to TRBJ1-6; D remains ambiguous. The length of the CDR3 is 11 residues. CDR1 is DFQATT and CDR2 is SNEGSKA in the germline V gene (reference sequence). V shed 6 bases and J shed 11 bases, with 11 bases lying between them. Written as DNA, the CDR3 is TGCAGTGCCCGCGTCGGTGCACCCCTCCACTTT. It specifies CSARVGAPLHF.